This is a list of T cell receptor beta chains from one sample in a study of cytomegalovirus exposure and HLA in healthy donors. TCRdb's copy holds only in-frame clones and misses some; the assay was immunoSEQ multiplex PCR. This table holds roughly 230,000 clones, about nine tenths found once. The sample was PBMCs. These receptors were obtained from a girl aged 2 to 10 in good health and CMV-seronegative. The CDR3 runs from the conserved cysteine through the conserved F or W. A D gene is named only where the DNA matches it firmly. Expanded clones get a size class; other rows say once, few or many, or leave the size out.

>TRBD2|.|TRBV7-6|TRBJ2-1
CASSLTGLAGGNEQFF
TGTGCCAGCAGCTTAACCGGACTAGCGGGGGGCAATGAGCAGTTCTTC
>TRBD2|.|TRBV5-6|TRBJ2-7
CASSPTSGRAYEQYF
TGTGCCAGCAGCCCGACTAGCGGGAGGGCCTACGAGCAGTACTTC
>.|.|TRBV18|TRBJ1-2
CASSPRAEGYGYTF
TGTGCCAGCTCACCACGGGCTGAGGGCTATGGCTACACCTTC
>.|.|TRBV7-3|TRBJ2-3
CASSSEQLRLGGDTQYF
TGTGCCAGCAGCTCCGAACAATTAAGACTAGGAGGAGATACGCAGTATTTT
>.|once|TRBV30|TRBJ1-2
CAWSVSDIYGYTF
TGTGCCTGGAGTGTTTCAGATATCTATGGCTACACCTTC
>TRBD2|.|TRBV5-1|TRBJ2-2
CASKSAGGLNTGELFF
TGCGCCAGCAAGTCAGCGGGGGGACTGAACACCGGGGAGCTGTTTTTT
>TRBD2|.|TRBV6-1|TRBJ2-3
CASRPTSGSPDTQYF
TGTGCCAGCAGACCCACTAGCGGGTCCCCAGATACGCAGTATTTT
>.|.|TRBV13|TRBJ2-3
CASSLRRLGFTDTQYF
TGTGCCAGCAGCTTAAGGCGACTAGGTTTCACAGATACGCAGTATTTT
>.|.|TRBV9|TRBJ2-1
CASSVVWGQDNEQFF
TGTGCCAGCAGCGTAGTCTGGGGGCAGGACAATGAGCAGTTCTTC
>TRBD2|.|TRBV11-2|TRBJ2-3
CASSLEPAGGDTQYF
TGTGCCAGCAGCTTAGAGCCAGCGGGGGGGGATACGCAGTATTTT
>.|.|TRBV19|TRBJ1-1
CASSATRNTEAFF
TGTGCCAGTAGTGCAACAAGGAACACTGAAGCTTTCTTT
>TRBD1|.|TRBV5-1|TRBJ2-2
CASGLATGTNTGELFF
TGCGCCAGCGGGCTGGCGACAGGGACGAACACCGGGGAGCTGTTTTTT
>TRBD2|.|TRBV5-1|TRBJ2-5
CASSLGPGLAKKGVAEETQYF
TGCGCCAGCAGCTTGGGTCCGGGACTAGCGAAAAAGGGTGTAGCGGAAGAGACCCAGTACTTC
>.|.|TRBV5-1|TRBJ2-7
CASSPGSEPVYKQYF
TGCGCCAGCAGCCCCGGGTCCGAACCGGTCTACAAGCAGTACTTC
>TRBD1|.|TRBV2|TRBJ2-1
CATQDRRIDNEQFF
TGTGCCACCCAGGACAGGAGGATTGACAATGAGCAGTTCTTC
>TRBD1|.|TRBV12-5|TRBJ2-7
CASGLQDRSEQYF
TGTGCTAGTGGTTTGCAGGACAGGAGCGAGCAGTACTTC
>.|.|TRBV11-2|TRBJ1-1
CASSLVGEAFF
TGTGCCAGCAGCTTGGTCGGGGAGGCTTTCTTT
>.|.|TRBV10-3|TRBJ2-7
CAISDFSIGGGGYEQYF
TGTGCCATCAGTGATTTCTCTATTGGGGGAGGGGGGTACGAGCAGTACTTC